This is a list of T cell receptor beta chains from one sample in a study of long-term antiretroviral therapy in people with HIV. Some clones are missing from TCRdb's copy, which holds only in-frame ones; the method was immunoSEQ multiplex PCR. The repertoire holds roughly 13,000 clones, with around 77% as singletons. The sample consisted of unsorted PBMCs, taken 1.3 years after starting antiretroviral therapy. Receptors were obtained from a woman aged 18-35 years with HIV. CDR3s include the opening cysteine and the closing phenylalanine or tryptophan. D genes are given only for firm matches. Size tells how often a clone was seen (once, few, many) or the class of an expanded clone, and some rows leave it out.

CDR3 DNA	CDR3 protein	clone size	V gene	J gene	D gene
TGTGCCAGCAGCTCCCGGTGGGATGCGGGGTACACCGGGGAGCTGTTTTTT	CASSSRWDAGYTGELFF	-	TRBV9	TRBJ2-2	-
TGTGCCAGCAGCTCATCCCGGAGAGATACGCAGTATTTT	CASSSSRRDTQYF	-	TRBV7-3	TRBJ2-3	-
TGTGCCAGCGTAGCGGATAGCACAGATACGCAGTATTTT	CASVADSTDTQYF	-	TRBV25-1	TRBJ2-3	-
TGTGCCAGCAGTTTGCAGGGACCCCTTTGGAATCAGCCCCAGCATTTT	CASSLQGPLWNQPQHF	once	TRBV27	TRBJ1-5	-
TGTGCCAGCAGCTTAATAGCGGGAGGGTTCCAAGAGACCCAGTACTTC	CASSLIAGGFQETQYF	-	TRBV7-6	TRBJ2-5	TRBD2
TGTGCCAGCAGTTTCCAGAACTACGAGCAGTACTTC	CASSFQNYEQYF	-	TRBV28	TRBJ2-7	-
TGCGCCAGCAGCCAGGGCCGTGGGGCGAACACTGAAGCTTTCTTT	CASSQGRGANTEAFF	few	TRBV4-3	TRBJ1-1	-
TGTGCCAGCAGCCCAGCGGGGGCCTATTACAATGAGCAGTTCTTC	CASSPAGAYYNEQFF	-	TRBV4-2	TRBJ2-1	TRBD2
TGTGCCAGCAGGGCACAGGGGCTGAACACTGAAGCTTTCTTT	CASRAQGLNTEAFF	few	TRBV2	TRBJ1-1	TRBD1
TGCGCCAGCAGAATGGGACCGCAGGGGCAAGAGACCCAGTACTTC	CASRMGPQGQETQYF	-	TRBV5-1	TRBJ2-5	-
TGTGCCAGCAGTGACGTAGCGCGTTACTCCTACAATGAGCAGTTCTTC	CASSDVARYSYNEQFF	-	TRBV2	TRBJ2-1	-
TGTGCCAGCAGCACCGCTAGCGGGGGGGCCTACGAGCAGTACTTC	CASSTASGGAYEQYF	-	TRBV9	TRBJ2-7	TRBD2
TGTGCCAGCAGTGTCGATCGTTTTGCTTTAGGGGACGAGCAGTACTTC	CASSVDRFALGDEQYF	-	TRBV6-1	TRBJ2-7	-
TGTGCCAGCAGTTACGGACAGGGGGGGACCTACGAGCAGTACTTC	CASSYGQGGTYEQYF	-	TRBV28	TRBJ2-7	TRBD1
TGTGCCTGGAGTCTGGACCGGTCCTACGAGCAGTACTTC	CAWSLDRSYEQYF	-	TRBV30	TRBJ2-7	-
TGTGCCAGTAGTACACACCGACTTCAGAGCTCCTATAATTCACCCCTCCACTTT	CASSTHRLQSSYNSPLHF	few	TRBV19	TRBJ1-6	-
TGTGCCAGCGGAAGAGGGGCTGAAGCTTTCTTT	CASGRGAEAFF	-	TRBV6-5	TRBJ1-1	-
TGCGCCAGCAGCTCGGACGTCTCCTACGAGCAGTACTTC	CASSSDVSYEQYF	once	TRBV5-1	TRBJ2-7	-
TGTGCCAGCGGGAGGTTCGCTGAAGCTTTCTTT	CASGRFAEAFF	-	TRBV14	TRBJ1-1	-
TGCAGCGTTGATGGGAACACTGAAGCTTTCTTT	CSVDGNTEAFF	-	TRBV29-1	TRBJ1-1	-
TGCGCCAGCAGCTTTAGCGGGGTCGGGGCAGATACGCAGTATTTT	CASSFSGVGADTQYF	-	TRBV4-3	TRBJ2-3	TRBD2
TGCGCCAGCAGCTTGAACGGATACAATGAGCAGTTCTTC	CASSLNGYNEQFF	-	TRBV5-1	TRBJ2-1	-
TGTGCCAGCAGTTACCGGGCTAATGAGCAGTTCTTC	CASSYRANEQFF	few	TRBV6-6	TRBJ2-1	-
TGTGCCAGCTCTCAAGGGGACAGGACCTACGAGCAGTACTTC	CASSQGDRTYEQYF	-	TRBV5-4	TRBJ2-7	TRBD1
TGTGCCAGTAGTATCTTGACAGAGAAGAACACTGAAGCTTTCTTT	CASSILTEKNTEAFF	few	TRBV19	TRBJ1-1	-
TGTGCCAGCAGACCCACCTCGGGGGCGTCGCCCCTCCACTTT	CASRPTSGASPLHF	-	TRBV7-8	TRBJ1-6	-
TGTGCCAGCAGTTCCGGGACTAGCGGCTACGAGCAGTACTTC	CASSSGTSGYEQYF	-	TRBV27	TRBJ2-7	TRBD2
TGTGCCAGCAGTTTTGGACAGGGACTCTCCATCGGGGAGCTGTTTTTT	CASSFGQGLSIGELFF	medium-sized	TRBV27	TRBJ2-2	TRBD1
TGTGCCTGGAGAGTGACAGGGAGTGGGTACAATGAGCAGTTCTTC	CAWRVTGSGYNEQFF	-	TRBV30	TRBJ2-1	TRBD1
TGTGCCAGCAGTGTTATGTTATGGCAGCCCCAGCATTTT	CASSVMLWQPQHF	few	TRBV2	TRBJ1-5	-
TGCGCCAGCAGCTTGGAAGGCGGGGCTGGGCGAAAACTGTTTTTT	CASSLEGGAGRKLFF	-	TRBV5-1	TRBJ1-4	-
TGTGCCAGCAGTTCTGCCCCGAAGGCCAACGTCCTGACTTTC	CASSSAPKANVLTF	-	TRBV6-5	TRBJ2-6	-
TGTGCCAGCAGCTTAGGGACGGGATACAATGAGCAGTTCTTC	CASSLGTGYNEQFF	-	TRBV7-9	TRBJ2-1	-
TGTGCCAGCAGTTTATTGAACACTGAAGCTTTCTTT	CASSLLNTEAFF	-	TRBV28	TRBJ1-1	-
TGTGCCAGCATCCCGGGACTAGCGGGAGGCCAATCCTACGAGCAGTACTTC	CASIPGLAGGQSYEQYF	-	TRBV2	TRBJ2-7	TRBD2
TGTGCCAGCAGCTGGGACAGGGGAGACTATGGCTACACCTTC	CASSWDRGDYGYTF	-	TRBV5-6	TRBJ1-2	TRBD1
TGTGCCAGCTCGTCTCCGGGGTCCCTTAGGGAGCAGTTCTTC	CASSSPGSLREQFF	medium-sized	TRBV11-2	TRBJ2-1	-
TGTGCCTGGAGTGTAGTGGGGGCCGATACTGAAGCTTTCTTT	CAWSVVGADTEAFF	-	TRBV30	TRBJ1-1	-
TGCGCCAGCAGCCAAGTGGCAGGTCAGCCCCAGCATTTT	CASSQVAGQPQHF	-	TRBV4-3	TRBJ1-5	-
TGTGCCAGCAGTGTGACAGGAGATAACAATGAGCAGTTCTTC	CASSVTGDNNEQFF	few	TRBV28	TRBJ2-1	-
TGTGCCAGCAGCTTTCCTGCCCAGGGAGAGCAGTACTTC	CASSFPAQGEQYF	-	TRBV5-6	TRBJ2-7	-
TGTGCCAGCAGCCAAGAAGGATGGCAGGGGAGCACCTTC	CASSQEGWQGSTF	once	TRBV4-2	TRBJ1-2	-
TGTGCCAGCAGTGGACAGCGGGAAGGCACTAATGAAAAACTGTTTTTT	CASSGQREGTNEKLFF	-	TRBV2	TRBJ1-4	-
TGTGCCAGCAGCAAAGGAGGGTTCGTTTACGAGCAGTACTTC	CASSKGGFVYEQYF	-	TRBV21-1	TRBJ2-7	-
TGCGCCAGCAGCCTAAGACCCGGGGGCTTGGTGGCTGAAAAACTGTTTTTT	CASSLRPGGLVAEKLFF	-	TRBV5-1	TRBJ1-4	-
TGTGCCAGCAGTTACGAAGGGGGCTCTGAAGCTTTCTTT	CASSYEGGSEAFF	-	TRBV6-5	TRBJ1-1	TRBD1
TGTGCCAGCACCATTACAGGGGGCACTGAAGCTTTCTTT	CASTITGGTEAFF	few	TRBV5-5	TRBJ1-1	TRBD1
TGTGCCTGGAGTGGCAAAGGGACCCCAAATGAGCAGTTCTTC	CAWSGKGTPNEQFF	-	TRBV30	TRBJ2-1	-
TGTGCCAGCAGCTTGACAGAGTACAATCAGCCCCAGCATTTT	CASSLTEYNQPQHF	-	TRBV7-6	TRBJ1-5	-
TGTGCCAGCAGTTTAACGGACAGGGTAAACACTGAAGCTTTCTTT	CASSLTDRVNTEAFF	-	TRBV28	TRBJ1-1	TRBD1
TGCGCCAGCAGCCCCCAGACAGGGAAGCCGTCTGGAAACACCATATATTTT	CASSPQTGKPSGNTIYF	few	TRBV5-1	TRBJ1-3	TRBD1
TGTGCCAGTAGTATGATTAGAGGGACACTTAACACTGAAGCTTTCTTT	CASSMIRGTLNTEAFF	-	TRBV19	TRBJ1-1	-
TGTGCCAGCAGCTTAGGGCAGGGAAACTATGGCTACACCTTC	CASSLGQGNYGYTF	-	TRBV7-8	TRBJ1-2	-
TGTGCCAGCAGCGCAGGACGGAGCTCCTACGAGCAGTACTTC	CASSAGRSSYEQYF	once	TRBV5-6	TRBJ2-7	-